A selection of T cell receptor beta chains follows, all from one sample in a study of blood T cell repertoires in COVID-19. The data were produced by immunoSEQ multiplex PCR, yet TCRdb's version contains in-frame clones alone and is incomplete. The sample contains some 16,000 clones, about nine tenths of which appear only once. What was sequenced was peripheral blood. The receptors come from a human donor with active COVID-19. The donor label of this sample is uncertain. The CDR3 runs from the conserved cysteine through the conserved F or W. A D gene is named only where the DNA matches it firmly. Not all rows give a size; the values are once, few, many and, for expanded clones, a class.

d_gene: NA; v_gene: TRBV24-1; abundance: NA; j_gene: TRBJ2-7; CDR3nt: TGTGCCACCAGTGATAAATCACCTCGGGGCGAGCAGTACTTC; CDR3aa: CATSDKSPRGEQYF
d_gene: TRBD1; v_gene: TRBV7-9; abundance: NA; j_gene: TRBJ2-4; CDR3nt: TGTGCCAGCAGCGCACAGGGGGGAAAAAACATTCAGTACTTC; CDR3aa: CASSAQGGKNIQYF
d_gene: TRBD1; v_gene: TRBV13; abundance: NA; j_gene: TRBJ1-1; CDR3nt: TGTGCCAGCAGCCTTAGGACAGGTCGCATGAACACTGAAGCTTTCTTT; CDR3aa: CASSLRTGRMNTEAFF
d_gene: NA; v_gene: TRBV5-5; abundance: NA; j_gene: TRBJ2-5; CDR3nt: TGTGCCAGCAGCTTGCTGATCGCCCGGCGGGCCCAGGAGACCCAGTACTTC; CDR3aa: CASSLLIARRAQETQYF
d_gene: NA; v_gene: TRBV27; abundance: NA; j_gene: TRBJ2-1; CDR3nt: TGTGCCAGCAAGCCATGGTTGGGGAGCTCCTACAATGAGCAGTTCTTC; CDR3aa: CASKPWLGSSYNEQFF
d_gene: TRBD1; v_gene: TRBV7-2; abundance: NA; j_gene: TRBJ1-6; CDR3nt: TGTGCCAGCAGCCAGACAGGGGGCAGCGGGACCCTCCACTTT; CDR3aa: CASSQTGGSGTLHF
d_gene: TRBD1; v_gene: TRBV24-1; abundance: few; j_gene: TRBJ1-5; CDR3nt: TGTGCCACCAGTGGTGGGACAGGGACCCTATATAGCAATCAGCCCCAGCATTTT; CDR3aa: CATSGGTGTLYSNQPQHF
d_gene: TRBD1; v_gene: TRBV18; abundance: NA; j_gene: TRBJ2-7; CDR3nt: TGTGCCAGCTCACCACCCGGACAGGGTAAATCCCCCGAGCAGTACTTC; CDR3aa: CASSPPGQGKSPEQYF
d_gene: TRBD1; v_gene: TRBV2; abundance: NA; j_gene: TRBJ2-1; CDR3nt: TGTGCCAGCAGATTACTCGGGACAGGGCATAAGCAGTTCTTC; CDR3aa: CASRLLGTGHKQFF
d_gene: TRBD2; v_gene: TRBV9; abundance: NA; j_gene: TRBJ2-7; CDR3nt: TGTGCCAGCAGCGCAAACCCTAGCGGGGGGGCCTACGAGCAGTACTTC; CDR3aa: CASSANPSGGAYEQYF
d_gene: NA; v_gene: TRBV19; abundance: few; j_gene: TRBJ1-2; CDR3nt: TGTGCCAGTAGTGCCGACAGGCGCTATGGCTACACCTTC; CDR3aa: CASSADRRYGYTF
d_gene: NA; v_gene: TRBV27; abundance: NA; j_gene: TRBJ1-6; CDR3nt: TGTGCCAGCAGTTTAGGGTCCAGGGTGACTTCACCCCTCCACTTT; CDR3aa: CASSLGSRVTSPLHF
d_gene: TRBD2; v_gene: TRBV7-9; abundance: once; j_gene: TRBJ2-3; CDR3nt: TGTGCCAGCAGCTTAACTAGCGGGGCCTTAGATACGCAGTATTTT; CDR3aa: CASSLTSGALDTQYF
d_gene: NA; v_gene: TRBV7-2; abundance: NA; j_gene: TRBJ2-2; CDR3nt: TGTGCCAGCAGCCCGCAGGGGGGCGCCGGGGAGCTGTTTTTT; CDR3aa: CASSPQGGAGELFF
d_gene: NA; v_gene: TRBV7-2; abundance: NA; j_gene: TRBJ1-4; CDR3nt: TGTGCCAGCAGCTTAGTGCCAGCAACTAATGAAAAACTGTTTTTT; CDR3aa: CASSLVPATNEKLFF
d_gene: NA; v_gene: TRBV24-1; abundance: NA; j_gene: TRBJ1-2; CDR3nt: TGTGCCACCAGTGAGCAGATTAACTATGGCTACACCTTC; CDR3aa: CATSEQINYGYTF
d_gene: NA; v_gene: TRBV7-7; abundance: NA; j_gene: TRBJ2-3; CDR3nt: TGTGCTAGCAGTGAGGGGGTGGCAAGCACAGATACGCAGTATTTT; CDR3aa: CASSEGVASTDTQYF
d_gene: NA; v_gene: TRBV5-1; abundance: NA; j_gene: TRBJ2-3; CDR3nt: TGCGCCAGCAGGCTAGCCGCAAGCACAGATACGCAGTATTTT; CDR3aa: CASRLAASTDTQYF
d_gene: NA; v_gene: TRBV7-9; abundance: once; j_gene: TRBJ2-5; CDR3nt: TGTGCCAGCAGCACCCCCCGAGCGCAGTGGAGCCAAGAGACCCAGTACTTC; CDR3aa: CASSTPRAQWSQETQYF
d_gene: TRBD1; v_gene: TRBV5-6; abundance: NA; j_gene: TRBJ2-7; CDR3nt: TGTGCCAGCAGCTTCGGAGGACAGGGAACATATGTGCAGTACTTC; CDR3aa: CASSFGGQGTYVQYF
d_gene: TRBD2; v_gene: TRBV6-2/TRBV6-3; abundance: NA; j_gene: TRBJ2-1; CDR3nt: TGTGCCAGCAGTTACTCGACTAGCGGGGCGTACAATGAGCAGTTCTTC; CDR3aa: CASSYSTSGAYNEQFF
d_gene: NA; v_gene: TRBV6-2/TRBV6-3; abundance: NA; j_gene: TRBJ2-7; CDR3nt: TGTGCCAGCAGTTACTTAAGACCCCAGGGGTCCTACGAGCAGTACTTC; CDR3aa: CASSYLRPQGSYEQYF
d_gene: NA; v_gene: TRBV19; abundance: few; j_gene: TRBJ1-1; CDR3nt: TGTGCCAGTAGTCCTCAAAGTAGTAACACTGAAGCTTTCTTT; CDR3aa: CASSPQSSNTEAFF
d_gene: TRBD2; v_gene: TRBV11-3; abundance: NA; j_gene: TRBJ2-1; CDR3nt: TGTGCCAGCAGCCCTAGCGGGGGGGCCGGAGAGCAGTTCTTC; CDR3aa: CASSPSGGAGEQFF
d_gene: NA; v_gene: TRBV7-9; abundance: NA; j_gene: TRBJ2-1; CDR3nt: TGTGCCAGCAGCTTACAACAGGGTTGGAATGAGCAGTTCTTC; CDR3aa: CASSLQQGWNEQFF
d_gene: NA; v_gene: TRBV6-5; abundance: NA; j_gene: TRBJ2-7; CDR3nt: TGTGCCAGCAGTTACTCCCGGGACGGGGGCTACGAGCAGTACTTC; CDR3aa: CASSYSRDGGYEQYF
d_gene: TRBD2; v_gene: TRBV10-3; abundance: NA; j_gene: TRBJ2-1; CDR3nt: TGTGCCATCAGTGAGACGGGACTAGCTAACAATGAGCAGTTCTTC; CDR3aa: CAISETGLANNEQFF
d_gene: NA; v_gene: TRBV18; abundance: NA; j_gene: TRBJ1-1; CDR3nt: TGTGCCAGCTCACCACTGGACAGATTGAACACTGAAGCTTTCTTT; CDR3aa: CASSPLDRLNTEAFF
d_gene: TRBD1; v_gene: TRBV7-6; abundance: NA; j_gene: TRBJ2-5; CDR3nt: TGTGCCAGCAGCTTAGCACAGGGGGCATCAGAGACCCAGTACTTC; CDR3aa: CASSLAQGASETQYF
d_gene: NA; v_gene: TRBV6-5; abundance: NA; j_gene: TRBJ2-5; CDR3nt: TGTGCCAGCGACGGAAGTATAGCGCTCCAAGAGACCCAGTACTTC; CDR3aa: CASDGSIALQETQYF
d_gene: NA; v_gene: TRBV4-3; abundance: NA; j_gene: TRBJ1-2; CDR3nt: TGCGCCAGCAGCCAAGATCGATCCCCCGGGAGTGGGTTGAATGGCTACACCTTC; CDR3aa: CASSQDRSPGSGLNGYTF
d_gene: NA; v_gene: TRBV2; abundance: NA; j_gene: TRBJ2-3; CDR3nt: TGTGCCAGCAACCGAAACCTACAGGAGACGCAGTATTTT; CDR3aa: CASNRNLQETQYF
d_gene: NA; v_gene: TRBV5-4; abundance: once; j_gene: TRBJ2-1; CDR3nt: TGTGCCAGCAGCTTAGAACTCTCATCCTACAATGAGCAGTTCTTC; CDR3aa: CASSLELSSYNEQFF
d_gene: TRBD1; v_gene: TRBV18; abundance: NA; j_gene: TRBJ2-1; CDR3nt: TGTGCCAGCTCACCTTTCCGGACAGGGTTGACCGATGAGCAGTTCTTC; CDR3aa: CASSPFRTGLTDEQFF
d_gene: NA; v_gene: TRBV15; abundance: NA; j_gene: TRBJ2-1; CDR3nt: TGTGCCACCAGCAGCCTCAATGAGCAGTTCTTC; CDR3aa: CATSSLNEQFF
d_gene: TRBD2; v_gene: TRBV7-9; abundance: NA; j_gene: TRBJ2-1; CDR3nt: TGTGCCAGCAGCTTAGGGCTAGCGGGGTCCTACAATGAGCAGTTCTTC; CDR3aa: CASSLGLAGSYNEQFF
d_gene: TRBD2; v_gene: TRBV19; abundance: NA; j_gene: TRBJ2-7; CDR3nt: TGTGCCAGTAGTGAGCGGGGGGCCTACGAGCAGTACTTC; CDR3aa: CASSERGAYEQYF
d_gene: NA; v_gene: TRBV14; abundance: NA; j_gene: TRBJ2-7; CDR3nt: TGTGCCAGCAGCCAAATGCGCCCCTCCTACGAGCAGTACTTC; CDR3aa: CASSQMRPSYEQYF
d_gene: TRBD1; v_gene: TRBV4-2; abundance: NA; j_gene: TRBJ2-2; CDR3nt: TGTGCCAGCAGCCAAGATCCAGGGGGCGCCCCCGGGGAGCTGTTTTTT; CDR3aa: CASSQDPGGAPGELFF
d_gene: TRBD2; v_gene: TRBV7-2; abundance: NA; j_gene: TRBJ2-3; CDR3nt: TGTGCCAGCAGCCTCCTGGGGGGGGATACGCAGTATTTT; CDR3aa: CASSLLGGDTQYF
d_gene: TRBD2; v_gene: TRBV15; abundance: few; j_gene: TRBJ2-1; CDR3nt: TGTGCCACCAGCAGTACTAGCGGGGGGGCCAATGAGCAGTTCTTC; CDR3aa: CATSSTSGGANEQFF
d_gene: NA; v_gene: TRBV13; abundance: NA; j_gene: TRBJ1-2; CDR3nt: TGTGCCAGCAGCCTCCCGACAGGAACCTATGGCTACACCTTC; CDR3aa: CASSLPTGTYGYTF
d_gene: NA; v_gene: TRBV6-6; abundance: NA; j_gene: TRBJ1-3; CDR3nt: TGTGCCAGCACCGGAGGGGCCAGCTCTGGAAACACCATATATTTT; CDR3aa: CASTGGASSGNTIYF
d_gene: NA; v_gene: TRBV3-1/TRBV3-2; abundance: NA; j_gene: TRBJ2-5; CDR3nt: TGTGCCAGCAGCCTCCCAGGGTCAGTAGAGACCCAGTACTTC; CDR3aa: CASSLPGSVETQYF
d_gene: NA; v_gene: TRBV13; abundance: NA; j_gene: TRBJ2-3; CDR3nt: TGTGCCAGCAGCTCGTCCCGGGACATCCCTGGGGAGTATTTT; CDR3aa: CASSSSRDIPGEYF
d_gene: TRBD1; v_gene: TRBV6-5; abundance: NA; j_gene: TRBJ1-1; CDR3nt: TGTGCCAGCAGTTCCGACAGGGGAGGTAACACTGAAGCTTTCTTT; CDR3aa: CASSSDRGGNTEAFF
d_gene: NA; v_gene: TRBV6-6; abundance: NA; j_gene: TRBJ1-5; CDR3nt: TGTGCCAGCAGTTACGGCCACCCCCGGGGACAGCCCCAGCATTTT; CDR3aa: CASSYGHPRGQPQHF
d_gene: NA; v_gene: TRBV7-9; abundance: NA; j_gene: TRBJ2-7; CDR3nt: TGTGCCAGCAGCTTAGCGCTCGTCGTCTGGGGCAGCCCACCCTACGAGCAGTACTTC; CDR3aa: CASSLALVVWGSPPYEQYF
d_gene: NA; v_gene: TRBV19; abundance: NA; j_gene: TRBJ1-5; CDR3nt: TGTGCCAGTAGTACCTCAGGGGGCAATCAGCCCCAGCATTTT; CDR3aa: CASSTSGGNQPQHF
d_gene: TRBD2; v_gene: TRBV5-1; abundance: medium-sized; j_gene: TRBJ2-7; CDR3nt: TGCGCCAGCAGTTTTGGGCGGGGGGACTACGAGCAGTACTTC; CDR3aa: CASSFGRGDYEQYF
d_gene: NA; v_gene: TRBV20-1; abundance: NA; j_gene: TRBJ1-2; CDR3nt: TGCAGTGCTACGGGAGGGAAGGATAAGACTTTC; CDR3aa: CSATGGKDKTF